The TCR beta chain under discussion was sequenced for a study of immune evolution from preneoplasia to lung adenocarcinoma. Assay used: immunoSEQ multiplex PCR; TCRdb lists only in-frame clones, some missing. The table includes 4,800 or so clones, about 80% detected once. CDR1 SGHTA and CDR2 FQGNSA come from the germline V gene. With 1 base removed from V and 1 base from J, the gap between germline ends came to 7 bases. This CDR3 comprises 14 residues. The sequence derives from a person between 55 and 80 years old with lung adenocarcinoma. The sample comprised FFPE minimally invasive lung adenocarcinoma tissue. V gene TRBV7-2 combines with J gene TRBJ1-1, with a weak D call TRBD1 (5 bases). The CDR3 spells CASSLGRGNTEAFF. The CDR3 DNA reads TGTGCCAGCAGCTTAGGTAGGGGGAACACTGAAGCTTTCTTT.